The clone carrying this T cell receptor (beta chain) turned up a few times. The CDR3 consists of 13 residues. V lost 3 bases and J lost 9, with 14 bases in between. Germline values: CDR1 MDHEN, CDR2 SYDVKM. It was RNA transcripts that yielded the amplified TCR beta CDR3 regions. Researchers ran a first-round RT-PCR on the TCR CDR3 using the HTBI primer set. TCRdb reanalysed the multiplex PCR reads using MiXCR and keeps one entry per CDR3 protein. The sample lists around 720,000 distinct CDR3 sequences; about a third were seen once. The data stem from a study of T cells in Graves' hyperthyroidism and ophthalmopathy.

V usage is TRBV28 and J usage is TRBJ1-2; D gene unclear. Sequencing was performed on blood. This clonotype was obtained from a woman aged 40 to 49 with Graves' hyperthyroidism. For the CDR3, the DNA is TGTGCCAGCAGTTTTTCGACTACCCAGAGCTACACCTTC. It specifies CASSFSTTQSYTF.